What follows is one T cell receptor (beta chain) and its context. Its antigen is unknown. The germline CDR1 and CDR2 sequences are SEHNR and FQNEAQ (reference sequence). The CDR3 consists of 15 residues. The V gene end was trimmed by 5 bases and the J gene end by 4 bases; junction bases not matched to a gene: 6. The data were produced by immunoSEQ multiplex PCR, yet TCRdb's version contains in-frame clones alone and is incomplete. The table includes approximately 47,000 clones, about 88% detected once. This sample stems from a study of T cells in localized non-small cell lung cancer. Study-wide points: A median around 57 of the top 100 tumor clones appeared in adjacent lung. Sequence data derive from only one tumor region, so heterogeneity remains possible. Compared with tumor, uninvolved adjacent lung displayed greater T cell clonality, ranking highest overall.

The receptor was isolated from a man aged 35-75 years with stage II lung adenocarcinoma. The sequencing used PBMCs, collected before any cancer treatment. The rearrangement joins TRBV7-9 to TRBJ1-1; the match to TRBD1 covers 11 bases. DNA of the CDR3: TGTGCCAGCAGCGCCTGGACAGGGGGCACCACTGAAGCTTTCTTT. Residues: CASSAWTGGTTEAFF.